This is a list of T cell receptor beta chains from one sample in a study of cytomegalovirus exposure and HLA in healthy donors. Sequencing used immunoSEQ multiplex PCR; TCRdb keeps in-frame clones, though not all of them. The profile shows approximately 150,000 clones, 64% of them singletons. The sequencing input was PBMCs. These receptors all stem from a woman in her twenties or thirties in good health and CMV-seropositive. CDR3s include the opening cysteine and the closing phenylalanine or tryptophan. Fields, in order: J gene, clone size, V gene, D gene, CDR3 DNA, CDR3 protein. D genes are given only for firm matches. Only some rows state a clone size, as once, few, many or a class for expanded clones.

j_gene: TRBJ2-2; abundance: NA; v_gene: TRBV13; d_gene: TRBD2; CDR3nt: TGTGCCAGCAGCTTTATGACGCGGGGGGGCCGTACCGGGGAGCTGTTTTTT; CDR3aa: CASSFMTRGGRTGELFF
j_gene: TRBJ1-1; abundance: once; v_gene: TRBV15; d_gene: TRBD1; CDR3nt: TGTGCCACCAGCAGTGGCCGGGACAGTGAAGCTTTCTTT; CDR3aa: CATSSGRDSEAFF
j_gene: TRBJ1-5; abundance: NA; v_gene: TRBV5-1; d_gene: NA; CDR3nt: TGCGCCAGCAGCTTCGGGGAAAATCAGCCCCAGCATTTT; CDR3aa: CASSFGENQPQHF
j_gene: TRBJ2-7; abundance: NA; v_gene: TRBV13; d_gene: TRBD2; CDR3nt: TGTGCCAGCAGCCTACTAGGGGGACTAGCGGACTACGAGCAGTACTTC; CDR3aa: CASSLLGGLADYEQYF
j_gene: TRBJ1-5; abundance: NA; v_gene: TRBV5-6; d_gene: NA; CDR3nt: TGTGCCAGCAGCCCGGGACCCTCGGGGGAGCCCCAGCATTTT; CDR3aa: CASSPGPSGEPQHF
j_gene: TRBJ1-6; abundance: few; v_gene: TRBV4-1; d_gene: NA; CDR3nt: TGCGCCAGCAGCCAAGTTGAGAGTACCTATAATTCACCCCTCCACTTT; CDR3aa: CASSQVESTYNSPLHF
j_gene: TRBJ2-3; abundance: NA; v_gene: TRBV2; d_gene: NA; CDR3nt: TGTGCCAGCATGGGGACACCTAGCACAGATACGCAGTATTTT; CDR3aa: CASMGTPSTDTQYF
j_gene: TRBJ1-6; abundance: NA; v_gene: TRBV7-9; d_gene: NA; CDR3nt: TGTGCCAGCAGCTTAGAAGGCGGCCCCCTCCACTTT; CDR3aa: CASSLEGGPLHF
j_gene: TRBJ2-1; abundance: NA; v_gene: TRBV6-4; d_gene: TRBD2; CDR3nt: TGTGCCAGCAGTGACTGGGCCGGCCTAGCGGGAGTTCACTCCTACAATGAGCAGTTCTTC; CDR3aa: CASSDWAGLAGVHSYNEQFF
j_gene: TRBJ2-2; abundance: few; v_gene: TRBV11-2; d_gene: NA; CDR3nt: TGTGCCAGTATGAAAAGAGAAAACACCGGGGAGCTGTTTTTT; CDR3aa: CASMKRENTGELFF